These 13 T cell receptor beta chains originate from one sample sequenced in a study of T cells in Graves' hyperthyroidism and ophthalmopathy. Using RNA transcripts as the source, TCR beta CDR3 regions were amplified. First-round RT-PCR with HTBI primers amplified the TCR CDR3 region. TCRdb reanalysed the multiplex PCR reads using MiXCR and keeps one entry per CDR3 protein. Found here are about 300,000 distinct CDR3 sequences, approximately 18% of them singletons; the top ten hold about 35%. Sequencing was performed on blood. These receptor sequences come from a man in his fifties or sixties with Graves' ophthalmopathy.

This clonotype was counted between two and nine times. The chain employs TRBV5-1 and TRBJ2-5; the D call may be TRBD1 or TRBD2 (5 bases each). Germline V gene sequence: CDR1 SGHRS, CDR2 YFSETQ. This CDR3 has 15 amino acids. Trimming took off 4 bases at V and 0 bases at J, with 13 bases between the two ends. As DNA, the CDR3 is TGCGCCAGCAGCGCCGGGACGGAGTACCAAGAGACCCAGTACTTC. Translated, it gives CASSAGTEYQETQYF.

Details on this clonotype: This may be a read error: a much more frequent sequence differs by one nucleotide. This chain uses TRBV5-1 with TRBJ2-1; TRBD2 matches at 11 bases. Per the germline V gene, CDR1 is SGHRS and CDR2 is YFSETQ. This CDR3 region has 18 residues. CDR3 protein: CVSSLPLAGGYSYNEQFF. The DNA of the CDR3 is TGCGTCAGCAGCTTGCCCCTAGCGGGAGGCTACTCCTACAATGAGCAGTTCTTC.

The V gene is TRBV7-6, the J gene TRBJ2-1; 10 nucleotides agree with TRBD2. Germline trimming cut 4 bases from V and 5 bases from J; bases unmatched to any gene: 11. This CDR3 has 17 amino acids. Germline V gives CDR1 SGHVS, CDR2 FNYEAQ. CDR3 sequence reads: CASSSIRTSGPDNEQFF. DNA for the CDR3: TGTGCCAGCAGCTCCATCCGGACTAGCGGACCGGACAATGAGCAGTTCTTC.

This clonotype was seen a handful of times. The V call is TRBV7-8, the J call TRBJ2-1; 10 bases align to TRBD2. Per the germline V gene, CDR1 is SGHVS and CDR2 is FQNEAQ. The length of the CDR3 is 17 residues. The V and J ends lost 1 base and 0 bases, in that order; junction bases with no gene match: 3. In DNA, the CDR3 is TGTGCCAGCAGCTTAGTCCCTAGCGGGAGCTCCTACAATGAGCAGTTCTTC. Protein sequence: CASSLVPSGSSYNEQFF. The full variable domain, in which reference TRBV7-8 and TRBJ2-1 provide the parts outside the CDR3, is GAGVSQSPRYKVAKRGQDVALRCDPISGHVSLFWYQQALGQGPEFLTYFQNEAQLDKSGLPSDRFFAERPEGSVSTLKIQRTQQEDSAVYLCASSLVPSGSSYNEQFFGPGTRLTVL.

This clonotype has a count of ten or more. V usage is TRBV3-1 and J usage is TRBJ2-2; TRBD1 is a possible D gene (6 bases). Looked up from germline, CDR1 is LGHDT and CDR2 is YNNKEL (reference sequence). The CDR3 runs 16 residues. V gave up 3 bases and J gave up 0 bases, with 11 bases separating them. CDR3 region: CASSHPTGSNTGELFF. The DNA for the CDR3 is TGTGCCAGCAGCCACCCCACAGGGTCGAACACCGGGGAGCTGTTTTTT. Supplemented by reference TRBV3-1 and TRBJ2-2, the full variable domain reads DTAVSQTPKYLVTQMGNDKSIKCEQNLGHDTMYWYKQDSKKFLKIMFSYNNKELIINETVPNRFSPKSPDKAHLNLHINSLELGDSAVYFCASSHPTGSNTGELFFGEGSRLTVL.

The chain couples TRBV5-1 to TRBJ2-1, with TRBD2 as a possible D gene (6 bases). V dropped 5 bases and J dropped 6 bases, with 12 bases sitting between them. The CDR3 consists of 13 residues. Germline loops: CDR1 SGHRS, CDR2 YFSETQ. The CDR3 coding sequence is TGCGCCAGCAGGACGGGAGACCGCAATGAGCAGTTCTTC. Its translation is CASRTGDRNEQFF.

The V and J genes are TRBV30 and TRBJ1-2, with D possibly being TRBD1 (6 bases). CDR3 length: 14 residues. Trimming cost V 1 base and J 2 bases, with 11 bases left between them. Germline CDR1 is GTSNPN and CDR2 is SVGIG (reference sequence). The CDR3 spells CAWSGAGHNYGYTF. CDR3 coding DNA: TGTGCCTGGAGTGGGGCGGGACACAACTATGGCTACACCTTC.

The chain is built from TRBV19 and TRBJ2-4; D is perhaps TRBD1 (7 bases). This CDR3 is built from 18 residues. Germline lookup yields CDR1 LNHDA and CDR2 SQIVND (reference sequence). Trimming cost V 1 base and J 0 bases, with 16 bases left between them. CDR3 bases: TGTGCCAGTAGTATAGGGAGGGGGCGGACTCTAGCCAAAAACATTCAGTACTTC. It codes for CASSIGRGRTLAKNIQYF.

The sample holds many counts of this clonotype. The V gene is TRBV9, the J gene TRBJ1-1; D remains unclear. Trimming left V 4 bases short and J 1 base short, with 11 bases between. Germline V CDR1 and CDR2: SGDLS, YYNGEE. The CDR3 is made up of 14 amino acids. The CDR3 DNA is TGTGCCAGCAGCCTCCTTACGGGGAACACTGAAGCTTTCTTT. It codes for CASSLLTGNTEAFF.

This clonotype occurred a few times. The rearrangement links TRBV10-3 to TRBJ1-5, with 8 positions matching TRBD1. The CDR3 loop spans 17 amino acids. V dropped 2 bases and J dropped 6; count of bases not matched to a gene: 12. The germline V gene encodes CDR1 ENHRY and CDR2 SYGVKD. DNA for the CDR3: TGTGCCATCAGTGAGACCGGTCTGGCAGGGGGCACTCAGCCCCAGCATTTT. Residues: CAISETGLAGGTQPQHF.

There are a few counts of this clonotype. The chain recombines TRBV27 with TRBJ2-5, with 7 bases identical to TRBD1. With 6 bases clipped from V and 7 bases from J, the junction kept 14 bases outside the gene matches. The CDR3 runs 15 residues. Germline V gene sequence: CDR1 MNHEY, CDR2 SMNVEV (reference sequence). Here the CDR3 reads CASSPDRARVVTQYF. CDR3 coding DNA: TGTGCCAGCAGCCCCGACAGGGCCCGGGTGGTGACCCAGTACTTC.

There are a few counts of this clonotype. This chain links TRBV9 with TRBJ2-7; D is ambiguous. V gave up 10 bases and J gave up 4 bases, with 21 bases separating them. The CDR3 covers 14 residues. Germline V gene data show CDR1 as SGDLS and CDR2 as YYNGEE. The CDR3, as DNA: TGTGCCTCCACGTCACCGTCGTCCCCTTACGAGCAGTACTTC. Protein sequence: CASTSPSSPYEQYF. The full variable domain, with the rest looked up from reference TRBV9 and TRBJ2-7, is DSGVTQTPKHLITATGQRVTLRCSPRSGDLSVYWYQQSLDQGLQFLIQYYNGEERAKGNILERFSAQQFPDLHSELNLSSLELGDSALYFCASTSPSSPYEQYFGPGTRLTVT.

In its sample, this clonotype was seen a few times. This chain joins TRBV6-1 and TRBJ1-1; D uncertain. The CDR3 contains 15 residues. Germline loops: CDR1 MNHNS, CDR2 SASEGT. Trimming took 6 bases from V and 0 from J, leaving 14 bases between them. The CDR3 here is CASRPGVQLNTEAFF. The CDR3 coding sequence is TGTGCCAGCAGACCTGGGGTACAATTGAACACTGAAGCTTTCTTT.